This T cell receptor beta chain stems from a study of T cell responses to AZD1222 COVID-19 vaccine. Findings and limits, study-wide: There were mostly white British donors and more females than males, and clonal diversity was possibly underestimated. Among vaccine-associated CD4 TCRs, coverage spanned spike, with dominance at 160-218 and 743-854.

In the case of this clone: Its specificity is not known.

Between the trimmed V and J ends, which lost 2 bases and 8 bases, there was a span of 16 bases. The CDR3 has 16 amino acids. From germline, CDR1 is ENHRY and CDR2 SYGVKD. Profiled with immunoSEQ multiplex PCR; TCRdb holds only in-frame clones, not every one. The sample consists of some 200,000 clones, over 90% of them appearing once. The TCR comes from an adult in good health. V is TRBV10-3 and J is TRBJ1-6; unclear D gene. Sequenced here: peripheral blood, sampled on day 0 of AZD1222 vaccination. The CDR3 loop reads CAISEGRTPLDSPLHF. The CDR3 DNA follows: TGTGCCATCAGTGAGGGACGGACTCCCTTAGATTCACCCCTCCACTTT.